The next 8 T cell receptor beta chains were all read from a single sample in a study of OX40 agonist ivuxolimab in advanced cancers. The protocol was immunoSEQ multiplex PCR, while the TCRdb copy is restricted to in-frame clones and leaves out a portion. Of 50,000 to 60,000 clones listed, about nine tenths were seen once; the top ten hold about 5%. The specimen comprised CD4+ or CD8+ T cells sorted from blood, sampled in a trial of the OX40 agonist ivuxolimab. The source is an adult with an advanced solid tumor such as melanoma, head and neck, liver or kidney cancer.

The chain employs TRBV14 and TRBJ1-2; D unclear. The CDR3 loop spans 13 amino acids. The germline V and J ends were trimmed by 0 bases and 4 bases, with 6 bases remaining between them. Germline V CDR1 and CDR2: SGHDN, FVKESK. CDR3 protein: CASSQDQSYGYTF. CDR3 DNA: TGTGCCAGCAGCCAAGATCAGTCCTATGGCTACACCTTC. Based on the CDR3 plus reference TRBV14 and TRBJ1-2, the full variable domain is EAGVTQFPSHSVIEKGQTVTLRCDPISGHDNLYWYRRVMGKEIKFLLHFVKESKQDESGMPNNRFLAERTGGTYSTLKVQPAELEDSGVYFCASSQDQSYGYTFGSGTRLTVV.

This rearrangement joins TRBV27 to TRBJ2-1; TRBD2 agrees at 8 bases. This CDR3 has 16 residues. V shed 10 bases, J shed 0 bases, and the junction held 11 bases outside the gene matches. The germline V gene encodes CDR1 MNHEY and CDR2 SMNVEV (reference sequence). The CDR3 loop is CATQRLAGYSYNEQFF. For the CDR3, the DNA is TGTGCCACCCAACGGCTAGCGGGTTACTCCTACAATGAGCAGTTCTTC.

The V gene is TRBV12-5, the J gene TRBJ2-3; D is possibly TRBD1 or TRBD2 (6 bases each). V gave up 6 bases and J gave up 5 bases, with 24 bases separating them. This CDR3 comprises 17 residues. Germline CDR1 and CDR2: LGHNT and FRNRAP. CDR3 sequence (DNA): TGTGCTAGTGGGGGGGCCCCCGGGACGGGAGTTGAAGATACGCAGTATTTT. Translating it yields CASGGAPGTGVEDTQYF.

V gene TRBV14 combines with J gene TRBJ2-5; no definite D call. There are 11 residues in the CDR3. The V end lost 3 bases, the J end lost 9 bases, and 8 bases lay between the germline ends. Germline V gene sequence: CDR1 SGHDN, CDR2 FVKESK. The CDR3 loop is CASSHKHPQYF. CDR3 sequence (DNA): TGTGCCAGCAGCCATAAGCACCCCCAGTACTTC.

This chain connects TRBV6-1 to TRBJ2-5; weak D call: TRBD2 (5 bases). V was shortened by 10 bases and J by 5 bases, with 17 bases between the two germline ends. CDR3 length equals 13 residues. Germline lookup yields CDR1 MNHNS and CDR2 SASEGT. Written as DNA, the CDR3 is TGTGCCATAAGCCGGGGAGCCGGGGAGACCCAGTACTTC. Protein product: CAISRGAGETQYF.

The J gene is TRBJ1-1, the V gene TRBV27; D may be TRBD1 (5 bases). Trimming removed 5 bases at V and 1 base at J, with 14 bases between. Germline V gene lookup returns CDR1 MNHEY and CDR2 SMNVEV (reference sequence). There are 15 residues in the CDR3. The CDR3 here is CASSDRPGQNTEAFF. CDR3 sequence (DNA): TGTGCCAGCAGTGATAGACCAGGGCAGAACACTGAAGCTTTCTTT.

This chain joins TRBV6-5 and TRBJ2-7; TRBD2 aligns across 13 bases. This CDR3 is 14 amino acids long. Losses at the gene ends were 7 bases for V and 2 bases for J; bases not matched to a gene: 2. Germline loops: CDR1 MNHEY, CDR2 SVGAGI. The CDR3 is CASKGTSGTYEQYF. In DNA form, the CDR3 reads TGTGCCAGCAAGGGGACTAGCGGGACCTACGAGCAGTACTTC.

This sequence joins TRBV19 and TRBJ1-5; D unresolved. This CDR3 is 13 amino acids long. Trimming took off 10 bases at V and 1 base at J, with 11 bases between the two ends. Germline values: CDR1 LNHDA, CDR2 SQIVND (reference sequence). Here the CDR3 reads CATQLKSNQPQHF. For the CDR3, the DNA is TGTGCCACCCAACTGAAAAGCAATCAGCCCCAGCATTTT.